The entry below describes one TCR beta chain. No antigen is known for it. Each CDR3 protein is one row after TCRdb ran MiXCR on the RT-PCR reads. The data hold more than 450,000 distinct CDR3 sequences, with around 10% observed a single time. Germline assignment: CDR1 SGHRS and CDR2 YFSETQ. V was cut by 3 bases and J by 5 bases, with 23 bases left in between. The CDR3 has 17 amino acids. These data originate in a study of response to subunit inactivated influenza vaccine. Study results and caveats: The authors suggested that every seasonal influenza vaccination recruits few new T cells.

The data also belong to a second study, concerning T cells expressing NK-cell markers. As reported in that work: The authors generated TCR beta cDNA through 5'RACE template switching with UMIs. The contribution of dominant NKG2C+ clonotypes to CD8+ T cells in a handful of donors was roughly 1.0-8%. Among several donors, these clonotypes also ranked first in the CD3+CD56-NKG2C+ fraction.

The V and J genes are TRBV5-1 and TRBJ2-5; possibly TRBD1 for D (6 bases). The receptor's source is a man aged 45-65 years who received an inactivated influenza vaccine. Here the sequenced sample was PBMCs from blood, taken on the day of vaccination. This CDR3 reads CASSSGTLRTGQETQYF. CDR3 sequence (DNA): TGCGCCAGCAGCTCGGGAACCTTACGAACAGGGCAGGAGACCCAGTACTTC.